Many counts were recorded for the clone carrying this TCR beta chain. Its antigen is undetermined. Trimming pared 6 bases from V and 3 bases from J, leaving 13 bases between. This CDR3 is 14 amino acids long. The data are from a study of T cells in Graves' hyperthyroidism and ophthalmopathy. Study at large: Pretreatment peripheral blood was obtained at initial diagnosis.

General observations from the study: Ophthalmopathy and stable hyperthyroidism were told apart by a 13 V-J model. The model's output predicted ophthalmopathy at a median of about 5.9 months prior to onset.

Amplified TCR beta CDR3 regions came from RNA transcripts. Researchers ran a first-round RT-PCR on the TCR CDR3 using the HTBI primer set. From the multiplex PCR reads, TCRdb called clonotypes with MiXCR, one entry per CDR3 protein. The data contain more than 550,000 distinct CDR3 sequences, around 15% of them singletons. The clonotype comes from a man aged 45-60 years with Graves' hyperthyroidism. The chain links TRBV12-3 or TRBV12-4 to TRBJ2-3; D perhaps matches TRBD1 (6 bases). What was sequenced was blood. DNA for the CDR3: TGTGCCAGCAGCCGACGACAGGCGACAGATACGCAGTATTTT. Translated: CASSRRQATDTQYF.